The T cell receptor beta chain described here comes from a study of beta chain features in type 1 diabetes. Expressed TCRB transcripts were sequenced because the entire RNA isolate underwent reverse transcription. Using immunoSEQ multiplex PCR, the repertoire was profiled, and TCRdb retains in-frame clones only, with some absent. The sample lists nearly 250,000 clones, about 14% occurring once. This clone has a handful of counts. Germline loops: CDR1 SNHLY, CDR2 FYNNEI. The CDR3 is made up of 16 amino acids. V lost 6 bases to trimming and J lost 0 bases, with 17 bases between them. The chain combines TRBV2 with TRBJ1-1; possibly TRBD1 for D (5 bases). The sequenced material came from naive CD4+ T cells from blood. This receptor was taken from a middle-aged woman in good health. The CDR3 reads CASSERGGRLNTEAFF. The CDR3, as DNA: TGTGCCAGCAGCGAACGGGGGGGACGGCTGAACACTGAAGCTTTCTTT.